The text below deals with one T cell receptor (beta chain). What it binds is unknown. The entry originates in a study of cytomegalovirus exposure and HLA in healthy donors. The study, taken as a whole, reports: The study designated 150 or so TCR beta chains cytomegalovirus-associated.

The length of the CDR3 is 14 residues. V lost 6 bases and J lost 7; bases outside the gene matches: 5. Germline values: CDR1 LNHDA, CDR2 SQIVND (reference sequence). PCR was performed using 60 Vbeta and 13 Jbeta primers. The method was immunoSEQ multiplex PCR; TCRdb's version includes in-frame clones alone and lacks a portion of them. The table shows 170,000 or so clones, with 80% occurring only once. The sequence came from a boy between 10 and 17 years old in good health and CMV-seronegative. The V gene is TRBV19, the J gene TRBJ2-2; 10 nucleotides line up with TRBD2. The sequenced material came from PBMCs. The CDR3 region has the DNA TGTGCCAGTAGGGCTAGCGGGAGTGTCGGGGAGCTGTTTTTT. Protein sequence: CASRASGSVGELFF.